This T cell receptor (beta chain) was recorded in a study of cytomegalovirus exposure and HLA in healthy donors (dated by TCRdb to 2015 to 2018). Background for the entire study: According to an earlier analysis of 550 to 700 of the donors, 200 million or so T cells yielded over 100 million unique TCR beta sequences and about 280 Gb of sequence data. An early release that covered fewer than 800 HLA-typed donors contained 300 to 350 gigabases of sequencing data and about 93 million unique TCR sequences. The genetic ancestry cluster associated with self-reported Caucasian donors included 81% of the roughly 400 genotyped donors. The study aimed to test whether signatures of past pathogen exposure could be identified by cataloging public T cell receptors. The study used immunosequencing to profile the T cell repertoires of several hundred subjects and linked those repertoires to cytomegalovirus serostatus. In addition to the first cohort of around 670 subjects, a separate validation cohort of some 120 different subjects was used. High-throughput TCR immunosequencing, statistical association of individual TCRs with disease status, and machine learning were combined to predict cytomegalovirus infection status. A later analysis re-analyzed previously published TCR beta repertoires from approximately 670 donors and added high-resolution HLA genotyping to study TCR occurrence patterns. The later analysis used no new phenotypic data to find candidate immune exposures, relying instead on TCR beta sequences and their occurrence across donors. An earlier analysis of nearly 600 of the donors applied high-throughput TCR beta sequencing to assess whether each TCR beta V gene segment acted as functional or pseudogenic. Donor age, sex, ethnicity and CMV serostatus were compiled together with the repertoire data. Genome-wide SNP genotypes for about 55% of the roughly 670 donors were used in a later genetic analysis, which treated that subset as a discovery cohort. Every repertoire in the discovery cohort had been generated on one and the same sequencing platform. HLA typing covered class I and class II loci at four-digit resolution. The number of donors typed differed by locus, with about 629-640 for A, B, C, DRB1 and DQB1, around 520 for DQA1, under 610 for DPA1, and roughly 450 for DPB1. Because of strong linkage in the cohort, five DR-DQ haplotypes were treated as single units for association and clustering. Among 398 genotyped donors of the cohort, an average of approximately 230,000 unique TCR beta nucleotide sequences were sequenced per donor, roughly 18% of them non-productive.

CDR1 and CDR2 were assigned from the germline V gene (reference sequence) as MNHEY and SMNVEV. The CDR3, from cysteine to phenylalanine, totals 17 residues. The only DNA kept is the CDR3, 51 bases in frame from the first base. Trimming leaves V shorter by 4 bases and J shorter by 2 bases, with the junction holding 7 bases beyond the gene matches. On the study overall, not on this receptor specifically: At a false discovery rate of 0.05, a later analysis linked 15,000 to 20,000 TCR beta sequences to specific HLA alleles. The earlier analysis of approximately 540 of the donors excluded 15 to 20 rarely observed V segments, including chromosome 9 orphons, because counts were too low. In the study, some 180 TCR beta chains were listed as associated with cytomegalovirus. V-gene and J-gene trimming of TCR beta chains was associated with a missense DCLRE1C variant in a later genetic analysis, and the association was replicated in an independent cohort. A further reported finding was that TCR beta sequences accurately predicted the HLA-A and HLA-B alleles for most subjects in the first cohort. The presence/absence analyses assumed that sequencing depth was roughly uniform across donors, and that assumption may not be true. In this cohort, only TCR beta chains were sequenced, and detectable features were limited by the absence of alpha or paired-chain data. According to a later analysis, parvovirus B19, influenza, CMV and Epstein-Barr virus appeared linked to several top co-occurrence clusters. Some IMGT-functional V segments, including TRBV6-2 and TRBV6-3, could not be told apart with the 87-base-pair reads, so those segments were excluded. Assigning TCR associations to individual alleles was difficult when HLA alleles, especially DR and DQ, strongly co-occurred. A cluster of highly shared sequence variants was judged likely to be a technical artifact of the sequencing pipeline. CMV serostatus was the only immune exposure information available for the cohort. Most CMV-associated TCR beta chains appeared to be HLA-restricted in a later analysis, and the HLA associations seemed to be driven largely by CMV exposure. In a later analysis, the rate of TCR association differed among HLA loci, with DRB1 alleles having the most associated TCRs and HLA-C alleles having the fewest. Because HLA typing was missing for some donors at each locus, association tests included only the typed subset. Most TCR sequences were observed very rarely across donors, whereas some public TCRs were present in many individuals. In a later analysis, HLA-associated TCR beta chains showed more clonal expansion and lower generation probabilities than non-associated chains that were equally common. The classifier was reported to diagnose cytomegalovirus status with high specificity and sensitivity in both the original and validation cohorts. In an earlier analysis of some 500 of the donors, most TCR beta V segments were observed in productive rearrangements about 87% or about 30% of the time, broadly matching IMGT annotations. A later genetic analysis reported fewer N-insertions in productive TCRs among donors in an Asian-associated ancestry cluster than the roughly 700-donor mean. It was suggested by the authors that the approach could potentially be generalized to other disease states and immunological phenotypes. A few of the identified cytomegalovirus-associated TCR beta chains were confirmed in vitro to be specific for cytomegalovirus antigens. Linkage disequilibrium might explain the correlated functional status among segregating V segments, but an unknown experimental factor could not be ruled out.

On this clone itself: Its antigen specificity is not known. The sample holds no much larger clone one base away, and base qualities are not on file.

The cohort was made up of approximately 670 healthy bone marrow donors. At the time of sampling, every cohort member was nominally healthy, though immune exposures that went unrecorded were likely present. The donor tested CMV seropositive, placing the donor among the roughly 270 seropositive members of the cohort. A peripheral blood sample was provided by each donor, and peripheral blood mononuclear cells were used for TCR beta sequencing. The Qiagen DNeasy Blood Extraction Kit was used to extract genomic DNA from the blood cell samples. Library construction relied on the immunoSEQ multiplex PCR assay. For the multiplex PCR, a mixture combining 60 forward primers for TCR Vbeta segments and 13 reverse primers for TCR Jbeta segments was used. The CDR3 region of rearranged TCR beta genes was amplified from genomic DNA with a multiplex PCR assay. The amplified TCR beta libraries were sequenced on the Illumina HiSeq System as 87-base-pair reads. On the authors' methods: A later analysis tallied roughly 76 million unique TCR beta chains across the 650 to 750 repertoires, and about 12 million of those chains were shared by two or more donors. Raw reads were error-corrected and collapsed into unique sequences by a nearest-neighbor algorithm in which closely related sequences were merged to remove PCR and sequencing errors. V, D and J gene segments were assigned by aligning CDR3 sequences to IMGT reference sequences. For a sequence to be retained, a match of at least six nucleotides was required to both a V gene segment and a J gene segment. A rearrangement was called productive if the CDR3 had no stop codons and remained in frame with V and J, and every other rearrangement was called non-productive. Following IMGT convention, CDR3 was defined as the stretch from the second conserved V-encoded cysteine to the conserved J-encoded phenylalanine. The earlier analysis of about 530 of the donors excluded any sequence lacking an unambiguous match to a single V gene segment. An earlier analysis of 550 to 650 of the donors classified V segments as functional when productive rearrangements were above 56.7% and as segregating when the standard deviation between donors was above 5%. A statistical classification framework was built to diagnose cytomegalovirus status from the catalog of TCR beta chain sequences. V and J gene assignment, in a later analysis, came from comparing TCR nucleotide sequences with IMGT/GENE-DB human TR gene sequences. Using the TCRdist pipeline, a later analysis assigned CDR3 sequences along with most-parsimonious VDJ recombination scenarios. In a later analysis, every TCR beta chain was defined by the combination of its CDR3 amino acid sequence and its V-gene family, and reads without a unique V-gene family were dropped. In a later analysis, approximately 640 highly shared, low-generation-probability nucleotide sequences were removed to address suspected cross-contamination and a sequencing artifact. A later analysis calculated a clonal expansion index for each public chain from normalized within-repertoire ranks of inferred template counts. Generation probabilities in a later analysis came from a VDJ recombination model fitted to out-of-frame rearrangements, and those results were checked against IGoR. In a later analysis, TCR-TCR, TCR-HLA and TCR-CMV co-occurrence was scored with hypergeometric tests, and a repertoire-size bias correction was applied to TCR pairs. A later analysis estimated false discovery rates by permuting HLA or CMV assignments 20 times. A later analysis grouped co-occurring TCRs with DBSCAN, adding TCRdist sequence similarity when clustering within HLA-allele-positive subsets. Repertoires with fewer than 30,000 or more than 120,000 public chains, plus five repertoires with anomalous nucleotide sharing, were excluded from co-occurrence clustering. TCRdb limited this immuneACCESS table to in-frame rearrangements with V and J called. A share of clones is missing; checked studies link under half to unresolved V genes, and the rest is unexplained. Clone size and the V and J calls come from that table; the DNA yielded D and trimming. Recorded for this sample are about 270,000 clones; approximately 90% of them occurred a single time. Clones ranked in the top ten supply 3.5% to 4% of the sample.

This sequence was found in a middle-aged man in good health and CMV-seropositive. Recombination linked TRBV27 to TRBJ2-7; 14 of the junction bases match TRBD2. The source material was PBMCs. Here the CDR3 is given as CASSSHGLAGGTYEQYF. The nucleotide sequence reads TGTGCCAGCAGTTCGCATGGACTAGCGGGAGGCACCTACGAGCAGTACTTC.